These T cell receptor beta chains were read from a single sample in a study of OX40 agonist ivuxolimab in advanced cancers. Here immunoSEQ multiplex PCR was the method, and the copy in TCRdb shows in-frame clones only, minus some. The data show roughly 11,000 clones, with about 75% seen just once and around 30% held by the top ten. The sequencing used CD4+ or CD8+ T cells sorted from blood, collected in a trial of the OX40 agonist ivuxolimab. The origin of the receptors is an adult with an advanced solid tumor such as melanoma, head and neck, liver or kidney cancer. CDR3s include the opening cysteine and the closing phenylalanine or tryptophan. D genes are given only for firm matches. Expanded clones get a size class; other rows say once, few or many, or leave the size out.

cdr3_aa j_call d_call v_call clone_size
CASSLIGTGANNEQFF TRBJ2-1 TRBD1 TRBV7-9 few
CASSLISGAYGYTF TRBJ1-2 . TRBV28 .
CASSQDTGRAYYSNEQFF TRBJ2-1 TRBD2 TRBV4-3 .
CASSSGTTYEQYF TRBJ2-7 . TRBV11-2 .
CASSLEAGGWNEQFF TRBJ2-1 TRBD2 TRBV13 .
CASAQTSGPYEQYF TRBJ2-7 TRBD2 TRBV7-6 once
CASSLMGLGLAETDTQYF TRBJ2-3 TRBD2 TRBV27 .
CASSDSQLFYNEQFF TRBJ2-1 . TRBV2 medium-sized
CASGLVNSIYNEQFF TRBJ2-1 . TRBV12-5 .
CASSTLRGVVADTQYF TRBJ2-3 TRBD2 TRBV19 few
CASSPDKYNEQFF TRBJ2-1 . TRBV18 .
CASSFVRTGQQTQYF TRBJ2-5 TRBD1 TRBV11-2 .
CASSLDHGSGANVLTF TRBJ2-6 . TRBV7-6 .
CASSPRVLNTGELFF TRBJ2-2 . TRBV9 once
CANPSGFDTDTQYF TRBJ2-3 . TRBV10-1 .
CASSGQDHLYQETQYF TRBJ2-5 . TRBV2 few
CASSFSGRMDTQYF TRBJ2-3 TRBD2 TRBV5-1 .
CASSQPSGGFTNYGYTF TRBJ1-2 TRBD1 TRBV4-1 few
CASTPWQGETQYF TRBJ2-5 . TRBV9 .
CASSLFGGTEQETQYF TRBJ2-5 . TRBV7-3 .
CASSTSGIDHEQYF TRBJ2-7 . TRBV9 medium-sized
CASSFGQRGGYTF TRBJ1-2 . TRBV7-9 .
CASSLALDRGGIYGYTF TRBJ1-2 TRBD1 TRBV7-2 .
CASSQDTMAGVYNEQFF TRBJ2-1 TRBD2 TRBV4-3 .
CASSSTSTATEAFF TRBJ1-1 . TRBV11-2 .
CASSLLSRLGTDTQYF TRBJ2-3 . TRBV28 few
CASSFSPFNEQFF TRBJ2-1 . TRBV28 .
CASSVGYEQYF TRBJ2-7 . TRBV5-1 .
CASSPTSGKTYEQYF TRBJ2-7 TRBD2 TRBV6-1 .
CASSSPIRDRGGLAGERNTGELFF TRBJ2-2 TRBD2 TRBV18 .
CASSGTSGSPEQFF TRBJ2-1 TRBD2 TRBV7-8 .
CASSPEENYEQYF TRBJ2-7 . TRBV27 .